This T cell receptor beta chain was captured by sequencing in a study of blood T cells in healthy people across ages. General observations from the study: Higher diversity and more naive CD4+ cells were features of long-lived donors, compared to aged donors. Per million T cells, the diversity of TCR beta decreased roughly linearly as age advanced.

Together with a sample-barcoded 5' primer, a J-beta primer mix was included in a second PCR lasting roughly 7 to 11 cycles. TCRdb fed the 5' RACE reads into MiXCR, producing one record per CDR3 protein. Of about 1,500,000 distinct CDR3 sequences detected, 42% appear once; the ten largest clones hold 6.5% to 10%. Trimming removed 5 bases from V and 4 bases from J, with 20 bases in between. The CDR3 runs to 16 residues. Germline V gives CDR1 SGHTA, CDR2 FQGNSA. Note on this clonotype: Its specificity is not known.

The authors drew ten milliliters of peripheral blood from each donor. This chain uses TRBV7-2 with TRBJ1-2; TRBD1 is a possible D gene (5 bases). The receptor's source is a woman aged 18-35 years in good health. Sequenced input: blood. This CDR3 reads CASSELDSLRIYGYTF. The CDR3 DNA reads as TGTGCCAGCAGCGAGCTAGACAGTCTTCGGATCTATGGCTACACCTTC. The variable domain in full, completed from reference TRBV7-2 and TRBJ1-2, reads GAGVSQSPSNKVTEKGKDVELRCDPISGHTALYWYRQSLGQGLEFLIYFQGNSAPDKSGLPSDRFSAERTGGSVSTLTIQRTQQEDSAVYLCASSELDSLRIYGYTFGSGTRLTVV.